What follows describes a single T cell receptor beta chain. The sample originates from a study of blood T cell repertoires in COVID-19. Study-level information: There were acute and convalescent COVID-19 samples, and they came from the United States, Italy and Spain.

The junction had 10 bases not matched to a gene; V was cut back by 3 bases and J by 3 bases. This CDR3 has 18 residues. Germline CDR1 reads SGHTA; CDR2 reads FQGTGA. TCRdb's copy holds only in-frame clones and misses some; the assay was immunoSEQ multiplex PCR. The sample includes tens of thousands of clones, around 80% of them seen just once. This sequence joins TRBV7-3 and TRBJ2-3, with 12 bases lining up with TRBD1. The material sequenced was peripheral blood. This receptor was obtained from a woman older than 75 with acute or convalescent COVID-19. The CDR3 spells CASSFRGQGASRTDTQYF. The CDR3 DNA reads TGTGCCAGCAGCTTTAGGGGACAGGGGGCGTCCCGGACAGATACGCAGTATTTT.